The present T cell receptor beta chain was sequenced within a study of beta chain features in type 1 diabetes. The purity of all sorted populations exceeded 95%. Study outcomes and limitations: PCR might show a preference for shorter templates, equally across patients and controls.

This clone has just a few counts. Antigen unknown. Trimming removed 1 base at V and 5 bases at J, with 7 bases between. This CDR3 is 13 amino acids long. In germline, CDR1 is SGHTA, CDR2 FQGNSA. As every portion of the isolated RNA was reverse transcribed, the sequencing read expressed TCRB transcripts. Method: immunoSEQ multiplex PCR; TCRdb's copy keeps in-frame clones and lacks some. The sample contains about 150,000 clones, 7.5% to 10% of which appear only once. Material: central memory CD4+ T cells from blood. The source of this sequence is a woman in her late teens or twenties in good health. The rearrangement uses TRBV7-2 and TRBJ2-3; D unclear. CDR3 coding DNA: TGTGCCAGCAGCTTAGGGTACGGAGATACGCAGTATTTT. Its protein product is CASSLGYGDTQYF.